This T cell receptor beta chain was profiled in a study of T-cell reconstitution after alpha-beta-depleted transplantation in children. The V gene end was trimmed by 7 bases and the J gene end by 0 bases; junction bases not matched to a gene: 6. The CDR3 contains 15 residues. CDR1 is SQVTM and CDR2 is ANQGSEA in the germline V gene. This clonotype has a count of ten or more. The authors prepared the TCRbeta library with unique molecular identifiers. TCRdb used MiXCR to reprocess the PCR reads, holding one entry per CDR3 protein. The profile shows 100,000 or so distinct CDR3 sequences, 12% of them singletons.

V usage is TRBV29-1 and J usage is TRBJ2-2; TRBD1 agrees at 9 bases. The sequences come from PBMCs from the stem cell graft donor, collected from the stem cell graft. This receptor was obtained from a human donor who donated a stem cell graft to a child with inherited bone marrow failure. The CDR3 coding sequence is TGCAGCGCTACAGGGGGCGTAGCGAACACCGGGGAGCTGTTTTTT. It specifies CSATGGVANTGELFF.